This T cell receptor (beta chain) was recorded in a study of T cells in Graves' hyperthyroidism and ophthalmopathy. The CDR3 has 14 amino acids. The germline V gene has CDR1 SGHTA and CDR2 FQGTGA. Germline trimming cut 5 bases from V and 3 bases from J; bases unmatched to any gene: 4. Lactation, pregnancy, other autoimmune disease or uncontrolled infection excluded patients. The TCR beta CDR3 regions underwent amplification using RNA transcripts as the source. In the first-round RT-PCR of the TCR CDR3, the HTBI primer set was used. TCRdb fed the multiplex PCR reads into MiXCR, producing one record per CDR3 protein. The data show 540,000 or so distinct CDR3 sequences, roughly 50% seen once.

This rearrangement joins TRBV7-3 to TRBJ1-2; 9 positions match TRBD1. The receptor comes from an adult woman with Graves' disease, either hyperthyroidism or ophthalmopathy (not recorded which). Sequencing was carried out using peripheral blood or thyroid tissue (not recorded which). CDR3 coding DNA: TGTGCCAGCAGCAACACAGGGGGCTACTATGGCTACACCTTC. Translated: CASSNTGGYYGYTF.